The rows below give T cell receptor beta chains drawn from one sample of a study of shared clonotypes between healthy human individuals. Clones were read by immunoSEQ multiplex PCR, and TCRdb kept only the in-frame ones, dropping some. The sample holds millions of clones, 85% to 95% seen once. Specimen: naive CD4+ T cells from PBMCs. The receptors were gathered from a man aged 18 to 30 in good health. Some clones in this sample may be carry-over from other donors' samples. CDR3s include the opening cysteine and the closing phenylalanine or tryptophan. A D gene is named only where the DNA matches it firmly. Clone size is stated in some rows and not others, as once, few, many or a class when expanded.

j_call clone_size d_call v_call cdr3_aa cdr3_nt
TRBJ2-7 . TRBD2 TRBV19 CASSIVGGSGEEQYF TGTGCCAGTAGTATAGTTGGCGGGAGCGGCGAGGAGCAGTACTTC
TRBJ2-1 . TRBD2 TRBV11-2 CASSSGLAGDGNEQFF TGTGCCAGCAGCTCTGGTCTAGCGGGAGATGGTAATGAGCAGTTCTTC
TRBJ2-5 . . TRBV15 CATSRAARGTQYF TGTGCCACCAGCAGAGCGGCCCGGGGGACCCAGTACTTC
TRBJ2-5 . TRBD2 TRBV4-3 CASSLQQGRGGSWETQYF TGCGCCAGCAGCCTACAACAAGGGCGGGGAGGGAGTTGGGAGACCCAGTACTTC
TRBJ2-7 . . TRBV5-1 CASSLDESYEQYF TGCGCCAGCAGCTTGGATGAGAGCTACGAGCAGTACTTC
TRBJ2-6 . . TRBV5-4 CASSFLARSGANVLTF TGTGCCAGCAGCTTTTTAGCTCGCTCTGGGGCCAACGTCCTGACTTTC
TRBJ1-1 once . TRBV5-1 CASSLRVPGDTEAFF TGCGCCAGCAGCTTGAGGGTACCCGGGGACACTGAAGCTTTCTTT
TRBJ1-2 . . TRBV28 CATLPDSNYGYTF TGTGCCACCCTCCCGGACAGCAACTATGGCTACACCTTC
TRBJ2-2 . . TRBV18 CASSALSLNTGELFF TGTGCCAGCTCCGCATTATCACTGAACACCGGGGAGCTGTTTTTT
TRBJ2-1 . . TRBV2 CASKVGISYNEQFF TGTGCCAGCAAAGTGGGGATCTCCTACAATGAGCAGTTCTTC
TRBJ2-1 . . TRBV5-4 CASSLPSYNEQFF TGTGCCAGCAGCTTGCCTAGCTACAATGAGCAGTTCTTC
TRBJ1-3 . . TRBV5-1 CASSEVTGNTIYF TGCGCCAGCAGTGAGGTTACTGGAAACACCATATATTTT
TRBJ1-2 once . TRBV6-1 CATDRGFGYGYTF TGTGCCACCGACCGAGGGTTTGGATATGGCTACACCTTC
TRBJ1-2 few TRBD1 TRBV7-9 CASSLRGQGHGYTF TGTGCCAGCAGCTTAAGGGGACAGGGACATGGCTACACCTTC
TRBJ2-7 . TRBD1 TRBV11-2 CASSYRDRGYEQYF TGTGCCAGCAGCTACCGGGACAGGGGCTACGAGCAGTACTTC
TRBJ1-2 once TRBD1 TRBV28 CASSGGQGGYGYTF TGTGCCAGCAGTGGGGGACAGGGTGGCTATGGCTACACCTTC
TRBJ1-1 . . TRBV12-5 CASGLSSEAFF TGTGCTAGTGGTTTGAGTTCTGAAGCTTTCTTT
TRBJ2-1 once . TRBV4-3 CASSQARDGSYNEQFF TGCGCCAGCAGCCAAGCACGGGACGGGTCCTACAATGAGCAGTTCTTC
TRBJ1-3 . . TRBV7-2 CASSTAAGNTIYF TGTGCCAGCAGCACGGCGGCCGGAAACACCATATATTTT
TRBJ1-3 . TRBD1 TRBV4-3 CASSQDRGQVVNSGNTIYF TGCGCCAGCAGCCAAGACCGGGGACAGGTAGTAAATTCCGGAAACACCATATATTTT
TRBJ1-5 few . TRBV19 CASVGRGEPRSAPQHF TGTGCCAGCGTTGGGAGGGGCGAGCCACGGTCGGCGCCCCAGCATTTT
TRBJ1-2 . . TRBV28 CASSPPQGQAYGYTF TGTGCCAGCAGTCCCCCGCAGGGGCAGGCGTATGGCTACACCTTC
TRBJ2-7 once TRBD2 TRBV9 CASSVEGGRAHEQYF TGTGCCAGCAGCGTAGAGGGCGGGAGGGCCCACGAGCAGTACTTC
TRBJ2-3 . TRBD2 TRBV14 CASSYRPVTSGRADTQYF TGTGCCAGCAGCTATCGACCCGTGACTAGCGGGAGGGCAGATACGCAGTATTTT
TRBJ2-7 . . TRBV11-2 CASSLGSPSYEQYF TGTGCCAGCAGCTTAGGGTCCCCCTCCTACGAGCAGTACTTC
TRBJ1-2 few . TRBV2 CASRSYTF TGTGCCAGCAGATCTTACACCTTC
TRBJ1-6 . . TRBV7-2 CASSFPRVNSPLHF TGTGCCAGCAGCTTCCCGCGCGTGAATTCACCCCTCCACTTT
TRBJ1-1 . TRBD1 TRBV28 CASSLLTGQGARPEAFF TGTGCCAGCAGTTTATTGACAGGACAGGGGGCGCGGCCTGAAGCTTTCTTT
TRBJ2-3 . TRBD1 TRBV28 CASSLRGHTQYF TGTGCCAGCAGTTTAAGGGGGCACACGCAGTATTTT
TRBJ2-5 . . TRBV6-6 CASTFPGLGETQYF TGTGCCAGCACCTTTCCCGGTTTAGGGGAGACCCAGTACTTC
TRBJ2-1 . TRBD2 TRBV6-5 CASSTGLADNEQFF TGTGCCAGCAGCACCGGACTAGCGGACAATGAGCAGTTCTTC
TRBJ2-1 . TRBD2 TRBV2 CASSEMGLAENEQFF TGTGCCAGCAGTGAAATGGGACTAGCGGAAAATGAGCAGTTCTTC
TRBJ1-3 . . TRBV9 CASSVAPGSSGNTIYF TGTGCCAGCAGCGTAGCGCCGGGTAGCTCTGGAAACACCATATATTTT
TRBJ1-2 . . TRBV18 CASSPQRFDGYTF TGTGCCAGCTCACCACAACGTTTCGATGGCTACACCTTC
TRBJ2-5 once . TRBV5-8 CASSLEGRLGAQYF TGTGCCAGCAGCTTGGAGGGCCGTCTGGGGGCCCAGTACTTC
TRBJ2-5 . . TRBV27 CASSLMGTGGGETQYF TGTGCCAGCAGTTTGATGGGAACAGGGGGAGGGGAGACCCAGTACTTC
TRBJ2-6 . TRBD1 TRBV5-1 CASSLAGSGTGGTGANVLTF TGCGCCAGCAGCTTAGCCGGCTCGGGGACAGGGGGCACTGGGGCCAACGTCCTGACTTTC
TRBJ2-7 . TRBD1 TRBV30 CAWKVQGASYEQYF TGTGCCTGGAAAGTACAGGGGGCCTCCTACGAGCAGTACTTC
TRBJ2-5 . TRBD1 TRBV5-8 CASSSPTGEPYQETQYF TGTGCCAGCAGCTCACCTACAGGGGAGCCGTACCAAGAGACCCAGTACTTC
TRBJ2-7 once . TRBV7-3 CASSYGGTTPEEQYF TGTGCCAGCAGCTATGGGGGAACAACCCCCGAGGAGCAGTACTTC
TRBJ2-3 . TRBD2 TRBV2 CASSGASGITDTQYF TGTGCCAGCAGTGGGGCTAGCGGGATTACAGATACGCAGTATTTT
TRBJ1-3 . . TRBV7-9 CACRRISGNTIYF TGTGCTTGCCGACGGATCTCTGGAAACACCATATATTTT
TRBJ2-7 . TRBD1 TRBV28 CASSSPETGGGEQYF TGTGCCAGCAGTTCCCCCGAAACAGGGGGCGGCGAGCAGTACTTC